This passage covers 11 T cell receptor beta chains from one sample sequenced in a study of T cell repertoires in cytomegalovirus infection. In TCRdb, the reads were re-called with MiXCR into one record per CDR3 protein. The sample lists more than 85,000 distinct CDR3 sequences, about 28% seen once, with roughly 77% in the top ten. Antigen specificity for these receptors is unknown. The material was CD8+ T cells from cultured PBMCs, obtained from culture after CMV antigen stimulation. These receptors all come from a human donor in good health (CMV status not recorded). Some clones in this sample may be carry-over from other donors' samples.

The V call is TRBV6-1, the J call TRBJ2-7; D might be TRBD1 (5 bases). Deletions cut 1 base from V and 3 bases from J, with 10 bases between. CDR1 is MNHNS and CDR2 is SASEGT in the germline V gene. The CDR3 contains 14 residues. The CDR3 region is CASSEGQGHYEQYF. In DNA form, the CDR3 reads TGTGCCAGCAGTGAAGGGCAGGGTCACTACGAGCAGTACTTC.

V gene TRBV28 combines with J gene TRBJ2-1, with 11 bases matching TRBD1. The CDR3 has 14 residues. Germline V gene sequence: CDR1 MDHEN, CDR2 SYDVKM. V dropped 6 bases and J dropped 6; count of bases not matched to a gene: 4. The CDR3 DNA reads as TGTGCCAGCAGGGGGACAGGGGGGCCCAATGAGCAGTTCTTC. It codes for CASRGTGGPNEQFF. Variable domain in full (rest from reference TRBV28 and TRBJ2-1): DVKVTQSSRYLVKRTGEKVFLECVQDMDHENMFWYRQDPGLGLRLIYFSYDVKMKEKGDIPEGYSVSREKKERFSLILESASTNQTSMYLCASRGTGGPNEQFFGPGTRLTVL.

In regard to this clonotype: An end of the junction differs from the germline gene, which may be a read error. The gene calls are TRBV19 and TRBJ1-1; D may be TRBD1 (6 bases). The CDR3 spans 14 residues. Germline CDR1 reads LNHDA; CDR2 reads SQIVND (reference sequence). For the CDR3, the DNA is TGTGCCAGTAGCCCGGGACATCAGAACACTGAACCTTTCTTT. This codes for CASSPGHQNTEPFF.

V gene TRBV28 combines with J gene TRBJ2-5, with D hard to call. Germline values: CDR1 MDHEN, CDR2 SYDVKM. The CDR3 contains 14 residues. V gave up 1 base and J gave up 1 base, with 7 bases separating them. The CDR3 is CASSLSQSQETQYF. CDR3 DNA sequence: TGTGCCAGCAGTTTATCCCAGTCCCAAGAGACCCAGTACTTC. Variable domain in full (rest from reference TRBV28 and TRBJ2-5): DVKVTQSSRYLVKRTGEKVFLECVQDMDHENMFWYRQDPGLGLRLIYFSYDVKMKEKGDIPEGYSVSREKKERFSLILESASTNQTSMYLCASSLSQSQETQYFGPGTRLLVL.

This clonotype appeared a single time. The CDR3 protein is CASSMGGSQETQYF. In DNA form, the CDR3 reads TGTGCCAGTAGTATGGGTGGCAGTCAAGAGACCCAGTACTTC. The chain carries TRBV19 and TRBJ2-5; D not resolved. The CDR3 sequence is 14 residues long. Trimming cost V 3 bases and J 2 bases, with 10 bases left between them. Germline-derived CDR1 and CDR2 are LNHDA and SQIVND (reference sequence).

This clonotype showed up many times. The V gene is TRBV6-1, the J gene TRBJ1-1; D is unclear. V shed 6 bases and J shed 1 base, with 12 bases lying between them. From germline, CDR1 is MNHNS and CDR2 SASEGT. The CDR3 is 14 amino acids. CDR3 residues: CASSLMGGNTEAFF. CDR3 coding DNA: TGTGCCAGCAGCTTAATGGGAGGGAACACTGAAGCTTTCTTT.

The chain recombines TRBV25-1 with TRBJ2-1; possible D gene TRBD1, 6 bases. This CDR3 comprises 10 residues. The V gene lost 10 bases and the J gene lost 7 bases, with 8 bases spanning the gap. Germline V gene data show CDR1 as MGHDK and CDR2 as SYGVNS. This chain's CDR3 is CANRANEQFF. DNA of the CDR3: TGTGCCAACAGGGCTAATGAGCAGTTCTTC.

This sequence joins TRBV29-1 and TRBJ1-2; D remains ambiguous. Germline loops: CDR1 SQVTM, CDR2 ANQGSEA. Trimming left V 6 bases short and J 2 bases short, with 16 bases between. The CDR3 is 14 amino acids. This CDR3 is CSVPVTGINYGYTF. CDR3 coding DNA: TGCAGCGTACCCGTAACGGGGATAAACTATGGCTACACCTTC.

This chain connects TRBV12-3 or TRBV12-4 to TRBJ2-7; D remains ambiguous. Deletions cut 5 bases from V and 7 bases from J, with 9 bases between. The CDR3 consists of 11 residues. CDR3 in amino acids: CASSVQSEQYF. Written as DNA, the CDR3 is TGTGCCAGCAGTGTACAAAGTGAGCAGTACTTC.

V is TRBV9 and J is TRBJ1-3, with D unclear. Germline CDR1 and CDR2: SGDLS and YYNGEE. V dropped 0 bases and J dropped 0 bases, with 7 bases sitting between them. This CDR3 is 15 amino acids long. This CDR3 reads CASSVGSGSGNTIYF. The CDR3 DNA reads as TGTGCCAGCAGCGTAGGGTCCGGCTCTGGAAACACCATATATTTT.

J is TRBJ2-7 and V is TRBV4-1; 9 nucleotides align to TRBD1. Per germline, CDR1 MGHRA and CDR2 YSYEKL. CDR3 length: 15 residues. Trimming took 3 bases from V and 7 from J; bases not matched to a gene: 10. Here the CDR3 reads CASSQRVGTGQEQYF. CDR3 sequence (DNA): TGCGCCAGCAGCCAGAGGGTCGGGACAGGGCAAGAGCAGTACTTC.